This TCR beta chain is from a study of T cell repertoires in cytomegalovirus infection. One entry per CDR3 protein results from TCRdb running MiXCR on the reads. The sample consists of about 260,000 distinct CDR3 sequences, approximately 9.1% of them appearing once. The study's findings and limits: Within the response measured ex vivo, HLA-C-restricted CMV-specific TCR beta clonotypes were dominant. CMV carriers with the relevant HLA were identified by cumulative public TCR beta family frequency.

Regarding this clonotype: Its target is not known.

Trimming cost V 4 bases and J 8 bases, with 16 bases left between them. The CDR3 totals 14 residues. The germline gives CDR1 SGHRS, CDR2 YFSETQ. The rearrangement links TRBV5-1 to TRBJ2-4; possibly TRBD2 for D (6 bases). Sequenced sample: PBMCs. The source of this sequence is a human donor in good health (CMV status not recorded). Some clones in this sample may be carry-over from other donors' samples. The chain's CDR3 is CASSNTGGMDIQYF. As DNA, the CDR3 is TGCGCCAGCAGCAACACTGGAGGGATGGACATTCAGTACTTC.